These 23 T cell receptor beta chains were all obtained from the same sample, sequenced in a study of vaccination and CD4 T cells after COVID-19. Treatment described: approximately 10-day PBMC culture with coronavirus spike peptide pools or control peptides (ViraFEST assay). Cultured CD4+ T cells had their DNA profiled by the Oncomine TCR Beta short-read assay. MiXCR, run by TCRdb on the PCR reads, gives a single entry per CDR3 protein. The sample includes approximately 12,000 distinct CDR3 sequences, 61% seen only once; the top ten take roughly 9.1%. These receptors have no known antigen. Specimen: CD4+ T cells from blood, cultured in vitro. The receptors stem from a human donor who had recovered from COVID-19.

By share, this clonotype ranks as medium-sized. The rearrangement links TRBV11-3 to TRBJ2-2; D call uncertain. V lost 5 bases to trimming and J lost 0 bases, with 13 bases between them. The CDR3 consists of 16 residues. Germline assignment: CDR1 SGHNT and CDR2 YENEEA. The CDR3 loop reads CASSPARQANTGELFF. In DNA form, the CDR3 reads TGTGCCAGCAGCCCAGCCCGGCAAGCGAACACCGGGGAGCTGTTTTTT.

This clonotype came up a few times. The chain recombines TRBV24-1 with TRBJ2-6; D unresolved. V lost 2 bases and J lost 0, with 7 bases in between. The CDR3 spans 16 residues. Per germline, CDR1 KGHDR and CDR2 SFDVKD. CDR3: CATSDSRPSGANVLTF. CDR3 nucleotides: TGTGCCACCAGTGATTCCCGGCCCTCTGGGGCCAACGTCCTGACTTTC.

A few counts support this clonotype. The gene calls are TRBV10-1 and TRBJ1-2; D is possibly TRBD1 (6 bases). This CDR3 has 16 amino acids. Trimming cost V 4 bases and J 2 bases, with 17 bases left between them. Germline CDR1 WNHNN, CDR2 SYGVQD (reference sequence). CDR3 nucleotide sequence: TGCGCCAGCAGTGGGGGATTAGAGGGGGAGAACTATGGCTACACCTTC. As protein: CASSGGLEGENYGYTF.

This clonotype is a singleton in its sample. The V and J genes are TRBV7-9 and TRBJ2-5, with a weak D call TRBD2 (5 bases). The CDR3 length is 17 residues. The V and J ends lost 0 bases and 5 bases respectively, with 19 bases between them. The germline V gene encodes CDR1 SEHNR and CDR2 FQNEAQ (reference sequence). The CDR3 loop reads CASSLARNPGYGETQYF. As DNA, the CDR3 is TGTGCCAGCAGCTTAGCTCGGAATCCGGGGTACGGGGAGACCCAGTACTTC.

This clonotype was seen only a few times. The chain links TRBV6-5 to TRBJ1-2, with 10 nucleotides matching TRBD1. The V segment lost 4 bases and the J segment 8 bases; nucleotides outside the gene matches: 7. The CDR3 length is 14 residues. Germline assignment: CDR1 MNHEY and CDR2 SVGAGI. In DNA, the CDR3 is TGTGCCAGCAGTTTGCCGGGACAGGGGACCGGCTACACCTTC. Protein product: CASSLPGQGTGYTF.

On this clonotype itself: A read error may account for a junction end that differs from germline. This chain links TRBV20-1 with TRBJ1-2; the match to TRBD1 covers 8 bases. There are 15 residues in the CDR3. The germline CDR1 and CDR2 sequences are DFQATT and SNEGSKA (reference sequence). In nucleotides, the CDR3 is TGCAGTGCTAGACCTTCGACAGGGGTTAACTATGGCCACACCTTC. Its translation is CSARPSTGVNYGHTF.

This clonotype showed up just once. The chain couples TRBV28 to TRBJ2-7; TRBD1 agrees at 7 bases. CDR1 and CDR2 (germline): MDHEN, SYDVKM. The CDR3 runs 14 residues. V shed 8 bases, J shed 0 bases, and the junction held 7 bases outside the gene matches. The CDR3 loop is CASGRQGSSYEQYF. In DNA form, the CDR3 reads TGTGCCAGCGGACGACAGGGCAGCTCCTACGAGCAGTACTTC. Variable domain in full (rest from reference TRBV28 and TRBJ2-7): DVKVTQSSRYLVKRTGEKVFLECVQDMDHENMFWYRQDPGLGLRLIYFSYDVKMKEKGDIPEGYSVSREKKERFSLILESASTNQTSMYLCASGRQGSSYEQYFGPGTRLTVT.

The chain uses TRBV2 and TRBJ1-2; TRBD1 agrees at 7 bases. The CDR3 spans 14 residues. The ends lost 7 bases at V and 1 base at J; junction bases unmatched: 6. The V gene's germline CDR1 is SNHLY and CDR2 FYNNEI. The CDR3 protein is CASTWDSYNYGYTF. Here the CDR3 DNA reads TGTGCCAGCACATGGGACAGTTATAACTATGGCTACACCTTC.

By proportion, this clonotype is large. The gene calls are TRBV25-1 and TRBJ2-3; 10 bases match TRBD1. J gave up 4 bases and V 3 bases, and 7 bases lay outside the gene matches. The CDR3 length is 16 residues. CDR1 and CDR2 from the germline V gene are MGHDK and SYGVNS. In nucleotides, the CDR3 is TGTGCCAGCAGTGATCGGGGGGGACAGGGGCCAGATACGCAGTATTTT. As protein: CASSDRGGQGPDTQYF.

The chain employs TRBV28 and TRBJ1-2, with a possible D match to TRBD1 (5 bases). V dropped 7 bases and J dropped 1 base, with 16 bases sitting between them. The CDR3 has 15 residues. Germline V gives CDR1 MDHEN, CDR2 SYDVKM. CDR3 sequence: CASNLGQGFNYGYTF. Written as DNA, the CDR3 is TGTGCCAGCAACTTAGGCCAGGGTTTTAACTATGGCTACACCTTC.

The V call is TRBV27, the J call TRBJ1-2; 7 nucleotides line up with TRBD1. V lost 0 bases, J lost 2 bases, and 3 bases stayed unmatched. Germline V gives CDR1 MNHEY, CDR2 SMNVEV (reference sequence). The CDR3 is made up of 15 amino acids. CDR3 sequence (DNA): TGTGCCAGCAGTTTATCGGGACAGAGAAACTATGGCTACACCTTC. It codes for CASSLSGQRNYGYTF.

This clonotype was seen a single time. CDR3 sequence: CAISLGGVASGTGTQYF. In DNA, the CDR3 is TGTGCCATCAGTCTCGGTGGGGTAGCTAGCGGGACGGGGACCCAGTACTTC. The chain uses TRBV10-3 and TRBJ2-5; TRBD2 matches 9 bases. This CDR3 is built from 17 residues. V was pared by 5 bases and J by 7 bases, with 17 bases of the junction left unmatched. CDR1 and CDR2 from the germline V gene are ENHRY and SYGVKD.

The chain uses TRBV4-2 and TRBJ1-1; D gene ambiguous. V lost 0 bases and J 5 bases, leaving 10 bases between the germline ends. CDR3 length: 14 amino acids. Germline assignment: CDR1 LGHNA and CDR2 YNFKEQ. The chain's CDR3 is CASSQDRRGTEAFF. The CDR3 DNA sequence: TGTGCCAGCAGCCAAGATCGTCGGGGTACTGAAGCTTTCTTT.

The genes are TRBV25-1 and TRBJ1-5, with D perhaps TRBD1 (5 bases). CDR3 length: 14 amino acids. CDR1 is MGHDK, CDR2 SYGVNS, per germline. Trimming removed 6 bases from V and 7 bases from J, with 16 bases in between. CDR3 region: CASSSGGGRQPQHF. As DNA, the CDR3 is TGTGCCAGCAGCTCCGGGGGAGGGCGACAGCCCCAGCATTTT.

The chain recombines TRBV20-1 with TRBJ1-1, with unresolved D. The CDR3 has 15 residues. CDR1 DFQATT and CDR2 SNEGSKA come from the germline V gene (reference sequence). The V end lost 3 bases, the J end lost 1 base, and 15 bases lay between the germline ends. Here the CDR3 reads CSARDPRIGNTEAFF. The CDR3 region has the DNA TGCAGTGCTAGGGATCCGAGGATCGGGAACACTGAAGCTTTCTTT.

CDR3 amino acids: CASSLDAWSGYTF. CDR3 DNA sequence: TGTGCCAGCAGCTTGGACGCCTGGTCGGGCTACACCTTC. The chain combines TRBV5-6 with TRBJ1-2, with D unresolved. The CDR3 has 13 amino acids. Germline V gene sequence: CDR1 SGHDT, CDR2 YYEEEE. V lost 0 bases, J lost 8 bases, and 11 bases lay in between.

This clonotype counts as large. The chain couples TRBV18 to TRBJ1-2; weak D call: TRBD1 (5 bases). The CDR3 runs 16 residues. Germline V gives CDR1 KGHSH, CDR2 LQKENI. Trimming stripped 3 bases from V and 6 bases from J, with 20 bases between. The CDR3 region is CASSPTLYGTEHGYTF. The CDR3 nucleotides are TGTGCCAGCTCACCTACCCTATACGGGACGGAACATGGCTACACCTTC. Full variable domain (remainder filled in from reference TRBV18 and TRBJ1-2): NAGVMQNPRHLVRRRGQEARLRCSPMKGHSHVYWYRQLPEEGLKFMVYLQKENIIDESGMPKERFSAEFPKEGPSILRIQQVVRGDSAAYFCASSPTLYGTEHGYTFGSGTRLTVV.

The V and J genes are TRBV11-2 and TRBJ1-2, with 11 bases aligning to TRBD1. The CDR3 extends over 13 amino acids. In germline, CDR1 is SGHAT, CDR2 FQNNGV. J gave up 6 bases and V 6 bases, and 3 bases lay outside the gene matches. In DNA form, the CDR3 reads TGTGCCAGCAGTCGGACAGGGGGCAATGGCTACACCTTC. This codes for CASSRTGGNGYTF.

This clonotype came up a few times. The CDR3 DNA follows: TGTGCCAGTAGTTCCCCCCGACGTGACGGCTACACCTTC. It translates to CASSSPRRDGYTF. V is TRBV19 and J is TRBJ1-2; D remains ambiguous. V was clipped by 5 bases and J by 8 bases, with 15 bases between them. This CDR3 contains 13 residues. The germline CDR1 and CDR2 sequences are LNHDA and SQIVND (reference sequence).

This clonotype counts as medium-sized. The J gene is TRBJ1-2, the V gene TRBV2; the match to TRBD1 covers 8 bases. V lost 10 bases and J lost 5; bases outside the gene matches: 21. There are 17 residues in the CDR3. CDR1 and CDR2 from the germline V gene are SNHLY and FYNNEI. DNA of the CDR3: TGTGCCACCGCAATCTCCAGGGGGCGCGGTTCCCTATATGGCTACACCTTC. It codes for CATAISRGRGSLYGYTF. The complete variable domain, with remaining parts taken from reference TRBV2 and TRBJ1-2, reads EPEVTQTPSHQVTQMGQEVILRCVPISNHLYFYWYRQILGQKVEFLVSFYNNEISEKSEIFDDQFSVERPDGSNFTLKIRSTKLEDSAMYFCATAISRGRGSLYGYTFGSGTRLTVV.

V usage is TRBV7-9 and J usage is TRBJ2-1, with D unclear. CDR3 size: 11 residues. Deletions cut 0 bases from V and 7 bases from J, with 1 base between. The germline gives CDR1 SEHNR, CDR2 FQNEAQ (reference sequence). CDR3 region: CASSLANEQFF. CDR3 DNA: TGTGCCAGCAGCTTAGCGAATGAGCAGTTCTTC.

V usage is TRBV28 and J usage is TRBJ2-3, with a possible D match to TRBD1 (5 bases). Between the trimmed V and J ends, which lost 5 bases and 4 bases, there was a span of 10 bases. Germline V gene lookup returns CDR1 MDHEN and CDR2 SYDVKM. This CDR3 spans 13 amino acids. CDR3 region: CASSLSGPDTQYF. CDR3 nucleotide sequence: TGTGCCAGCAGTCTTTCAGGGCCAGATACGCAGTATTTT.

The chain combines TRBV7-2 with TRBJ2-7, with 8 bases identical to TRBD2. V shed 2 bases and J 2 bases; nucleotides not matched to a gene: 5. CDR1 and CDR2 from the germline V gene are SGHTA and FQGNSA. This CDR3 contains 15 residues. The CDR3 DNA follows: TGTGCCAGCAGCTTATATAGCGGGAAAGCCTACGAGCAGTACTTC. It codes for CASSLYSGKAYEQYF.